What follows are 32 T cell receptor beta chains derived from one specimen sequenced in a study of blood T cells in healthy people across ages. The second PCR ran about 6 to 11 cycles with a sample-barcoded 5' primer and J-beta primers. MiXCR, run by TCRdb on the 5' RACE reads, gives a single entry per CDR3 protein. Among about 400,000 distinct CDR3 sequences listed, over 45% were seen once. Sequenced sample: blood. Source of these receptors: a man in his sixties in good health.

The chain links TRBV12-3 or TRBV12-4 to TRBJ2-1, with a possible D match to TRBD2 (5 bases). V dropped 3 bases and J dropped 4 bases, with 13 bases sitting between them. CDR3 length equals 15 residues. The CDR3 reads CASSFRGGGYNEQFF. DNA of the CDR3: TGTGCCAGCAGTTTTCGCGGAGGAGGTTACAATGAGCAGTTCTTC.

The chain couples TRBV29-1 to TRBJ2-7; D is unresolved. The CDR3 contains 12 residues. Germline-derived CDR1 and CDR2 are SQVTM and ANQGSEA. V was cut by 4 bases and J by 2 bases, with 9 bases left in between. The CDR3 DNA is TGCAGCGTTGGATTTAGGACCTACGAGCAGTACTTC. It translates to CSVGFRTYEQYF.

The chain uses TRBV28 and TRBJ2-1, with a weak D call TRBD2 (5 bases). The CDR3 length is 14 residues. V lost 5 bases and J lost 13, with 21 bases in between. Germline CDR1 reads MDHEN; CDR2 reads SYDVKM. The CDR3 coding sequence is TGTGCCAGCAGTGCCCGGGGTGGTACGGAGACCCAGTTCTTC. As protein: CASSARGGTETQFF.

The rearrangement joins TRBV20-1 to TRBJ2-7, with D maybe TRBD2 (5 bases). V lost 0 bases to trimming and J lost 0 bases, with 12 bases between them. This CDR3 has 15 residues. CDR1 DFQATT and CDR2 SNEGSKA come from the germline V gene (reference sequence). Here the CDR3 reads CSARDLRGSSYEQYF. The CDR3, as DNA: TGCAGTGCTAGAGACCTACGGGGAAGCTCCTACGAGCAGTACTTC.

This clonotype was detected many times. V gene TRBV29-1 combines with J gene TRBJ2-5, with 7 bases that match TRBD1. CDR1 and CDR2 from the germline V gene are SQVTM and ANQGSEA. The CDR3 spans 13 residues. Unmatched junction bases numbered 5, after V lost 4 bases and J lost 3 bases. CDR3 nucleotides: TGCAGCGTTGCTAAGGGGGCGGAAGAGACCCAGTACTTC. Encoded protein: CSVAKGAEETQYF.

This clonotype was counted only a few times. This chain joins TRBV20-1 and TRBJ2-1; the D gene is possibly TRBD2 (5 bases). There are 14 residues in the CDR3. Germline V gene sequence: CDR1 DFQATT, CDR2 SNEGSKA (reference sequence). V was shortened by 5 bases and J by 4 bases, with 15 bases between the two germline ends. The CDR3 DNA reads TGCAGTGCTCTAGCCTCCACTACTTACAATGAGCAGTTCTTC. Protein: CSALASTTYNEQFF.

V is TRBV2 and J is TRBJ2-1; possibly TRBD2 for D (6 bases). The V and J ends lost 2 bases and 1 base respectively, with 6 bases between them. Germline CDR1 and CDR2: SNHLY and FYNNEI. The CDR3 loop spans 14 amino acids. The DNA of the CDR3 is TGTGCCAGCAGTGAACTAGCGTCCTACAATGAGCAGTTCTTC. Amino acids: CASSELASYNEQFF.

V usage is TRBV4-3 and J usage is TRBJ1-6; D is unclear. Trimming took 4 bases from V and 3 from J, leaving 13 bases between them. CDR1 is LGHNA, CDR2 YSLEER, per germline. This CDR3 has 16 amino acids. The CDR3 region has the DNA TGCGCCAGCAGCCCATCTGCCGCGGACTATAATTCACCCCTCCACTTT. It is translated as CASSPSAADYNSPLHF.

This clonotype came up a few times. The J gene is TRBJ2-3, the V gene TRBV7-3, with 8 bases aligning to TRBD1. Trimming cost V 5 bases and J 3 bases; bases outside gene matches: 7. The CDR3 is 15 residues long. Germline V CDR1 and CDR2: SGHTA, FQGTGA. CDR3 sequence reads: CASSPGTGRTDTQYF. The CDR3 DNA is TGTGCCAGCAGCCCCGGGACAGGAAGGACAGATACGCAGTATTTT.

This clonotype has a handful of counts. J is TRBJ2-5 and V is TRBV7-2; perhaps TRBD1 as D (6 bases). The CDR3 runs to 15 residues. With 5 bases removed from V and 5 bases from J, the gap between germline ends came to 18 bases. Looked up from germline, CDR1 is SGHTA and CDR2 is FQGNSA. This CDR3 reads CASSLSTGLGETQYF. CDR3 nucleotides: TGTGCCAGCAGCCTATCTACAGGGCTCGGGGAGACCCAGTACTTC. Variable domain in full (rest from reference TRBV7-2 and TRBJ2-5): GAGVSQSPSNKVTEKGKDVELRCDPISGHTALYWYRQSLGQGLEFLIYFQGNSAPDKSGLPSDRFSAERTGGSVSTLTIQRTQQEDSAVYLCASSLSTGLGETQYFGPGTRLLVL.

The J gene is TRBJ2-3, the V gene TRBV2; D might be TRBD1 (5 bases). CDR3 length: 14 amino acids. Germline V gene sequence: CDR1 SNHLY, CDR2 FYNNEI. With 7 bases removed from V and 1 base from J, the gap between germline ends came to 12 bases. CDR3 sequence (DNA): TGTGCCAGCAAGGGGCTTATGGGCACAGATACGCAGTATTTT. Its translation: CASKGLMGTDTQYF. The whole variable domain, filled in from reference TRBV2 and TRBJ2-3, reads EPEVTQTPSHQVTQMGQEVILRCVPISNHLYFYWYRQILGQKVEFLVSFYNNEISEKSEIFDDQFSVERPDGSNFTLKIRSTKLEDSAMYFCASKGLMGTDTQYFGPGTRLTVL.

The V and J genes are TRBV10-2 and TRBJ2-1; 8 positions agree with TRBD2. Germline loops: CDR1 WSHSY, CDR2 SAAADI. The CDR3 loop spans 16 amino acids. The junction had 5 bases not matched to a gene; V was cut back by 1 base and J by 3 bases. The CDR3 DNA is TGCGCCAGCAGTGAGTATCCGGGACTAGACTACAATGAGCAGTTCTTC. Protein product: CASSEYPGLDYNEQFF.

CDR3 sequence: CASSLGPNRGLWDTQYF. CDR3 in DNA: TGTGCCAGCAGCTTAGGGCCCAACAGGGGCTTATGGGATACGCAGTATTTT. The chain links TRBV7-2 to TRBJ2-3, with TRBD1 identical over 7 bases. CDR1 is SGHTA and CDR2 is FQGNSA in the germline V gene. The CDR3 spans 17 residues. The V gene end was trimmed by 1 base and the J gene end by 6 bases; junction bases not matched to a gene: 13.

This sequence joins TRBV7-9 and TRBJ2-5; 8 bases are shared with TRBD1. V dropped 3 bases and J dropped 3; count of bases not matched to a gene: 6. CDR3 length: 15 amino acids. Germline-derived CDR1 and CDR2 are SEHNR and FQNEAQ (reference sequence). DNA of the CDR3: TGTGCCAGCAGCTTCCAGGGGGCCCCCAAAGAGACCCAGTACTTC. This gives the protein CASSFQGAPKETQYF.

This clonotype was recorded only once. The junction departs from germline at one end; a sequencing error may be responsible. The chain employs TRBV12-3 or TRBV12-4 and TRBJ2-5, with 9 bases matching TRBD1. The end of the DNA fits TRBJ2-7 better, so the J call may be wrong. CDR3 length: 15 residues. Here the CDR3 DNA reads TGTGCCGGCAGTTTGACCGGGACAGGGCGGTTCGAGCAGTACTTC. As protein: CAGSLTGTGRFEQYF.

The chain employs TRBV30 and TRBJ2-5, with D tentatively TRBD1 (5 bases). Looked up from germline, CDR1 is GTSNPN and CDR2 is SVGIG (reference sequence). The V end was cut by 0 bases, the J end by 6 bases, with 14 bases between. The CDR3 contains 14 residues. The CDR3 coding sequence is TGTGCCTGGAGTGTAATGGACATAAGGCAGACCCAGTACTTC. It translates to CAWSVMDIRQTQYF.

The chain uses TRBV11-3 and TRBJ2-3; D possibly corresponds to TRBD2 (6 bases). Trimming took off 5 bases at V and 3 bases at J, with 12 bases between the two ends. Germline CDR1 SGHNT, CDR2 YENEEA. The CDR3 totals 14 residues. The CDR3 sequence: CASSVGGATDTQYF. CDR3 coding DNA: TGTGCCAGCAGCGTGGGGGGAGCGACAGATACGCAGTATTTT.

As regards this clonotype: It may be a read error: a sequence one base away is much more abundant. The rearrangement joins TRBV20-1 to TRBJ2-5; 9 bases are a match to TRBD2. Trimming removed 3 bases from V and 2 bases from J; junction bases left unmatched: 10. CDR1 is DFQATT, CDR2 SNEGSKA, per germline (reference sequence). This CDR3 is 16 amino acids long. CDR3 sequence (DNA): TGCAGTGCTAGGGGGCTTGAGGCGGGAGGGCAAGAGACCCAGTACTTC. It codes for CSARGLEAGGQETQYF.

This sequence joins TRBV19 and TRBJ2-5; 8 bases map to TRBD2. This CDR3 is 17 amino acids long. J lost 11 bases, V lost 5 bases, and 22 bases had no gene match. The V gene's germline CDR1 is LNHDA and CDR2 SQIVND (reference sequence). DNA of the CDR3: TGTGCCAGTAGTCCCCGGGGTAGCGGGGCGTCTTACAATGAGCAGTACTTC. It yields the protein CASSPRGSGASYNEQYF. Drawing the rest from reference TRBV19 and TRBJ2-5, the complete variable domain is DGGITQSPKYLFRKEGQNVTLSCEQNLNHDAMYWYRQDPGQGLRLIYYSQIVNDFQKGDIAEGYSVSREKKESFPLTVTSAQKNPTAFYLCASSPRGSGASYNEQYFGPGTRLLVL.

The gene calls are TRBV29-1 and TRBJ2-5; 11 nucleotides align to TRBD2. V gave up 4 bases and J gave up 11 bases; unmatched junction bases: 15. Germline loops: CDR1 SQVTM, CDR2 ANQGSEA. This CDR3 is built from 15 residues. CDR3 region: CSVGGATSGGGEQYF. The CDR3 bases are TGCAGCGTTGGGGGCGCTACTAGCGGGGGTGGTGAGCAGTACTTC.

The chain has TRBV3-1 and TRBJ1-2, with no clear D. Germline-derived CDR1 and CDR2 are LGHDT and YNNKEL (reference sequence). Trimming cost V 0 bases and J 7 bases, with 3 bases left between them. CDR3 length: 11 residues. The chain's CDR3 is CASSQDSGYTF. In DNA, the CDR3 is TGTGCCAGCAGCCAAGATTCTGGCTACACCTTC.

The chain has TRBV6-6 and TRBJ2-3; maybe TRBD2 (5 bases). Trimming took off 8 bases at V and 0 bases at J, with 15 bases between the two ends. The CDR3 consists of 15 residues. The germline CDR1 and CDR2 sequences are MNHNY and SVGAGI (reference sequence). CDR3 coding DNA: TGTGCCAGCTCCTTCACGAGGGTTAGCACAGATACGCAGTATTTT. It encodes CASSFTRVSTDTQYF.

This chain uses TRBV20-1 with TRBJ2-7, with 12 bases aligning to TRBD2. After removal of 4 bases from V and 0 bases from J, the junction contained 7 bases not matched to a gene. Germline V gene lookup returns CDR1 DFQATT and CDR2 SNEGSKA (reference sequence). The CDR3 loop spans 16 amino acids. The CDR3: CSATRRLAGASYEQYF. CDR3 nucleotides: TGCAGTGCTACCCGCCGACTAGCGGGGGCCTCCTACGAGCAGTACTTC.

The V gene is TRBV9, the J gene TRBJ2-5; 7 positions agree with TRBD1. V dropped 3 bases and J dropped 4; count of bases not matched to a gene: 15. This CDR3 is 17 amino acids long. In germline, CDR1 is SGDLS, CDR2 YYNGEE. The CDR3 DNA sequence: TGTGCCAGCAGCGCAACCCCATCGCCGGGACAGAGAGAGACCCAGTACTTC. Encoded protein: CASSATPSPGQRETQYF.

V is TRBV12-3 or TRBV12-4 and J is TRBJ2-3; 10 nucleotides align to TRBD2. The CDR3 is 17 residues long. Losses at the gene ends were 7 bases for V and 0 bases for J; bases not matched to a gene: 10. In DNA form, the CDR3 reads TGTGCCAGCACCTGGGCCCTAGCGGGGGCTAGCACAGATACGCAGTATTTT. It is translated as CASTWALAGASTDTQYF.

The chain links TRBV6-1 to TRBJ1-1; a possible D gene is TRBD1 (6 bases). The CDR3 has 14 residues. The germline V gene has CDR1 MNHNS and CDR2 SASEGT. V was cut by 7 bases and J by 1 base, with 13 bases left in between. The DNA for the CDR3 is TGTGCCAGCATTCTTTACAGGGCGAACACTGAAGCTTTCTTT. Translation: CASILYRANTEAFF.

This clonotype was detected many times. The CDR3 region is CASSFIRSSYNEQFF. The CDR3 DNA follows: TGTGCCAGCAGCTTCATCAGGAGCTCCTACAATGAGCAGTTCTTC. The gene calls are TRBV5-5 and TRBJ2-1; D unclear. This CDR3 contains 15 residues. The germline CDR1 and CDR2 sequences are SGHKS and YYEKEE (reference sequence). Trimming pared 2 bases from V and 0 bases from J, leaving 9 bases between.

The CDR3 spells CASSLVSGQLSYEQYF. CDR3 DNA: TGTGCCAGCAGCTTAGTGAGTGGACAGCTTTCCTACGAGCAGTACTTC. The chain recombines TRBV7-2 with TRBJ2-7; weak D call: TRBD1 (6 bases). Trimming stripped 1 base from V and 1 base from J, with 14 bases between. In germline, CDR1 is SGHTA, CDR2 FQGNSA. This CDR3 contains 16 residues.

The sample holds one count of this clonotype. The chain joins TRBV6-6 to TRBJ2-1; D unclear. This CDR3 region has 15 residues. The germline V gene has CDR1 MNHNY and CDR2 SVGAGI (reference sequence). V lost 3 bases to trimming and J lost 0 bases, with 9 bases between them. The CDR3 DNA is TGTGCCAGCAGTTATAATCGGAACTCCTACAATGAGCAGTTCTTC. Translation: CASSYNRNSYNEQFF.

The chain recombines TRBV25-1 with TRBJ2-6; possibly TRBD2 for D (5 bases). The CDR3 length is 14 residues. Deletions cut 9 bases from V and 4 bases from J, with 13 bases between. The V gene's germline CDR1 is MGHDK and CDR2 SYGVNS. As DNA, the CDR3 is TGTGCCAGTGATGAGGGTTGGGGGGCCAACGTCCTGACTTTC. It is translated as CASDEGWGANVLTF.

Here the CDR3 DNA reads TGTGCCAGCAGCTTACTCCCCGCGGGGGGCACAGATACGCAGTATTTT. Protein sequence: CASSLLPAGGTDTQYF. The V gene is TRBV11-2, the J gene TRBJ2-3, with 7 bases identical to TRBD2. J was trimmed by 1 base and V by 2 bases; bases with no gene match: 6. This CDR3 comprises 16 residues. CDR1 is SGHAT, CDR2 FQNNGV, per germline.

The V gene is TRBV14, the J gene TRBJ2-3; D is possibly TRBD1 or TRBD2 (5 bases each). In germline, CDR1 is SGHDN, CDR2 FVKESK. The V gene lost 4 bases and the J gene lost 1 base, with 15 bases spanning the gap. This CDR3 is built from 16 residues. The CDR3 nucleotides are TGTGCCAGCAGCCCGGGTGGGACCATCGGCACAGATACGCAGTATTTT. Amino acid sequence: CASSPGGTIGTDTQYF.